The rows below give T cell receptor beta chains drawn from one sample of a study of blood T cells in healthy people across ages. TCRdb passed the 5' RACE reads through MiXCR, listing each CDR3 protein once. The sample has 900,000 to 950,000 distinct CDR3 sequences, roughly 29% seen once. These same data were also listed under a study on T cells of mothers and their children.

Material for sequencing was blood. The receptors originated from a woman between 35 and 50 years old in good health. The CDR3 runs from the conserved cysteine through the conserved F or W. D genes are given only for firm matches. Clone size is given for some rows only: seen once, a few or many times, or a class if the clone is expanded.

CDR3 DNA | CDR3 protein | V gene | D gene | clone size | J gene
TGCGCCAGCAGTGATAACAGCAATCAGCCCCAGCATTTT | CASSDNSNQPQHF | TRBV18 | NA | few | TRBJ1-5
TGTGCCAGCAGCCTTCCCTCGCAGTATGGCTACACCTTC | CASSLPSQYGYTF | TRBV7-9 | NA | few | TRBJ1-2
TGCAGTGCCGCAAGAGGCGGGAGCTCCTACAATGAGCAGTTCTTC | CSAARGGSSYNEQFF | TRBV20-1 | TRBD2 | many | TRBJ2-1
TGCAGTGCTAGAGATTGGGACACCCGGGCCCAGCATTTT | CSARDWDTRAQHF | TRBV20-1 | NA | NA | TRBJ1-5
TGCGCCAGCAGAACTGGGAGTACGGCTAATGAAAAACTGTTTTTT | CASRTGSTANEKLFF | TRBV5-1 | NA | few | TRBJ1-4
TGCGCCAGCAGCCCCTCGAAGGGGGTAACGGAGACCCAGTACTTC | CASSPSKGVTETQYF | TRBV5-1 | NA | NA | TRBJ2-5
TGCGCCAGCAGCTTGTCCGGGTATGAGCAGTTCTTC | CASSLSGYEQFF | TRBV5-1 | NA | few | TRBJ2-1
TGTGCCACCAGCAGAGACAGGGGAGGCAATGAGCAGTTCTTC | CATSRDRGGNEQFF | TRBV15 | NA | few | TRBJ2-1
TGTGCCAGCAGAGGGTCCGGAGGTACACAGCCCCAGCATTTT | CASRGSGGTQPQHF | TRBV12-3/TRBV12-4 | NA | NA | TRBJ1-5
TGCAGCGTTGAAGAGGGAAGGGGGGAGACCCAGTACTTC | CSVEEGRGETQYF | TRBV29-1 | NA | many | TRBJ2-5
TGTGCCAGCAGCGGTAGCGGCACAAGCACAGATACGCAGTATTTT | CASSGSGTSTDTQYF | TRBV9 | NA | few | TRBJ2-3
TGTGCCAGCAGCTCCGCTGGCGGGGCGCCGGGAGAGACCCAGTACTTC | CASSSAGGAPGETQYF | TRBV7-2 | NA | few | TRBJ2-5
TGCAGTGCTAGTCAGGGACCCTCGGGCTACGAGCAGTACTTC | CSASQGPSGYEQYF | TRBV20-1 | NA | few | TRBJ2-7
TGCGCCAGCAGCACAGACGGGAAGAACACTGAAGCTTTCTTT | CASSTDGKNTEAFF | TRBV5-1 | NA | few | TRBJ1-1
TGTGCCAGCAGCTTAGTAGGGGGCGATTACGCCTACAATGAGCAGTTCTTC | CASSLVGGDYAYNEQFF | TRBV7-9 | TRBD1 | NA | TRBJ2-1
TGCGCCGGCAGCCAAGGCCTCGGTACCACAGGGTTCGGCTACACCTTC | CAGSQGLGTTGFGYTF | TRBV4-3 | NA | NA | TRBJ1-2
TGTGCCACCAGCCCTGACAGGGGCCCCGATACGCAGTATTTT | CATSPDRGPDTQYF | TRBV15 | TRBD1 | many | TRBJ2-3
TGTGCCAGCAGCCCTGGGGGGACCAATCAGCCCCAGCATTTT | CASSPGGTNQPQHF | TRBV14 | NA | NA | TRBJ1-5
TGTGCCAGCAGCTTTCGGACAGGGGATAATGAAAAACTGTTTTTT | CASSFRTGDNEKLFF | TRBV7-9 | TRBD1 | NA | TRBJ1-4
TGCGCCAGCAGCCAAGCTCTGGGACGGGCCAAAAACATTCAGTACTTC | CASSQALGRAKNIQYF | TRBV4-1 | NA | NA | TRBJ2-4
TGTGCCAGCAGCTTAGGGACAGAATTTACTACTAATCAGCCCCAGCATTTT | CASSLGTEFTTNQPQHF | TRBV7-2 | NA | NA | TRBJ1-5
TGTGCCAGCAGTGAACTCAGGGACGGCGTTGAAGCTTTCTTT | CASSELRDGVEAFF | TRBV25-1 | NA | NA | TRBJ1-1
TGTGCCAGCAGCGTAGGGGCAGCTAATTCACCCCTCCACTTT | CASSVGAANSPLHF | TRBV9 | NA | few | TRBJ1-6
TGTGCCAGCAGCCCACACTCGGCAGGGGGCGAAGAGACCCAGTACTTC | CASSPHSAGGEETQYF | TRBV7-2 | TRBD1 | few | TRBJ2-5
TGCGCCAGCAGCCGGAAAAGCGGGTACCAAGAGACCCAGTACTTC | CASSRKSGYQETQYF | TRBV4-1 | NA | many | TRBJ2-5
TGTGCCAGCAGTTTTGAGGCAGGGTTTTACAATGAGCAGTTCTTC | CASSFEAGFYNEQFF | TRBV28 | NA | NA | TRBJ2-1
TGTGCCAGCAGTTCGGCGACAGCTACAGATACGCAGTATTTT | CASSSATATDTQYF | TRBV6-2/TRBV6-3 | NA | NA | TRBJ2-3
TGCAGTGCACATGAAACAGGTCTGGGTGAAAAACTGTTTTTT | CSAHETGLGEKLFF | TRBV20-1 | NA | NA | TRBJ1-4
TGTGCCAGCAGTTCACTAGCGGGGGACCTTAATGAGCAGTACTTC | CASSSLAGDLNEQYF | TRBV6-6 | TRBD2 | few | TRBJ2-5
TGCGCCGGCAGCTTCGGGACGGGGGGTGCCTACAATGAGCAGTTCTTC | CAGSFGTGGAYNEQFF | TRBV4-1 | TRBD2 | once | TRBJ2-1
TGTGCCTGGAGTGTACCCCGGGACAGTCTGAACACTGAAGCTTTCTTT | CAWSVPRDSLNTEAFF | TRBV30 | TRBD1 | NA | TRBJ1-1
TGTGCCAGCAGTTACGAGTCTGGAAACACCATATATTTT | CASSYESGNTIYF | TRBV6-2/TRBV6-3 | NA | NA | TRBJ1-3
TGTGCCAGCAGTTTTATGGGGAAGGGTTCACCCCTCCACTTT | CASSFMGKGSPLHF | TRBV12-3/TRBV12-4 | NA | many | TRBJ1-6
TGTGCCAGCAGTTTAACAGGGAATAGTAAGAACACTGAAGCTTTCTTT | CASSLTGNSKNTEAFF | TRBV28 | NA | NA | TRBJ1-1
TGTGCCAGCAGTTTCTATAATGAAGCTTTCTTT | CASSFYNEAFF | TRBV12-3/TRBV12-4 | NA | NA | TRBJ1-1
TGCGCCAGCAGCTTGGCCGACAGGGTCGACTTCTATGGCTACACCTTC | CASSLADRVDFYGYTF | TRBV5-1 | TRBD1 | many | TRBJ1-2